This passage covers 22 T cell receptor beta chains from one sample sequenced in a study of blood T cell repertoires in COVID-19. Method: immunoSEQ multiplex PCR; TCRdb's copy keeps in-frame clones and lacks some. Among some 140,000 clones, about 75% were seen once, and the ten largest hold around 18%. The sample comprised peripheral blood. All receptors derive from a man aged 80 or over with acute or convalescent COVID-19.

The chain has TRBV29-1 and TRBJ2-5; D gene uncertain. CDR3 length equals 13 residues. Trimming stripped 4 bases from V and 3 bases from J, with 12 bases between. Per germline, CDR1 SQVTM and CDR2 ANQGSEA. The CDR3 DNA follows: TGCAGCGTTGGTGGCAGCGCGAAAGAGACCCAGTACTTC. It specifies CSVGGSAKETQYF. The whole variable domain, filled in from reference TRBV29-1 and TRBJ2-5, reads SAVISQKPSRDICQRGTSLTIQCQVDSQVTMMFWYRQQPGQSLTLIATANQGSEATYESGFVIDKFPISRPNLTFSTLTVSNMSPEDSSIYLCSVGGSAKETQYFGPGTRLLVL.

This clone was recorded at least ten times. The chain links TRBV4-1 to TRBJ1-1; a possible D gene is TRBD1 (5 bases). This CDR3 has 14 amino acids. Germline V CDR1 and CDR2: MGHRA, YSYEKL. The germline V and J ends were trimmed by 0 bases and 7 bases, with 12 bases remaining between them. The CDR3 spells CASSQDQGLGEAFF. In DNA, the CDR3 is TGCGCCAGCAGCCAAGATCAGGGTTTAGGTGAAGCTTTCTTT.

This chain connects TRBV5-1 to TRBJ2-1; TRBD2 agrees at 9 bases. The germline V gene encodes CDR1 SGHRS and CDR2 YFSETQ. V lost 10 bases to trimming and J lost 15 bases; unmatched junction nucleotides: 26. There are 16 residues in the CDR3. CDR3: CAPSWDGGGALGSRFF. For the CDR3, the DNA is TGCGCCCCCAGCTGGGATGGCGGGGGGGCGTTGGGGAGCCGGTTCTTC.

V and J are TRBV6-1 and TRBJ2-2; TRBD2 matches at 10 bases. There are 18 residues in the CDR3. From germline, CDR1 is MNHNS and CDR2 SASEGT. The V segment lost 2 bases and the J segment 6 bases; nucleotides outside the gene matches: 12. CDR3 region: CASSEPAGGPQGSGELFF. In nucleotides, the CDR3 is TGTGCCAGCAGTGAACCAGCGGGGGGGCCTCAGGGTTCCGGGGAGCTGTTTTTT.

Only a few counts were recorded for this clone. The chain combines TRBV5-1 with TRBJ2-2, with TRBD2 as a possible D gene (5 bases). CDR3 length: 15 amino acids. Germline lookup yields CDR1 SGHRS and CDR2 YFSETQ. The V end lost 1 base, the J end lost 7 bases, and 14 bases lay between the germline ends. The chain's CDR3 is CASSLNSQSGGELFF. The CDR3 nucleotides are TGCGCCAGCAGCTTGAACTCTCAAAGCGGCGGGGAGCTGTTTTTT.

The chain couples TRBV5-4 to TRBJ2-2; TRBD1 matches at 9 bases. There are 16 residues in the CDR3. V gave up 3 bases and J gave up 5 bases; unmatched junction bases: 8. CDR1 is SGHNT and CDR2 is YYREEE in the germline V gene (reference sequence). CDR3 sequence reads: CASSSDRGEGTGELFF. The CDR3 DNA follows: TGTGCCAGCAGCTCGGACAGGGGTGAAGGGACCGGGGAGCTGTTTTTT.

In this sample, this clone turned up once. The chain recombines TRBV7-8 with TRBJ1-5; 10 bases line up with TRBD1. V was clipped by 2 bases and J by 7 bases; unmatched bases: 8. The germline V gene has CDR1 SGHVS and CDR2 FQNEAQ. CDR3 length: 16 amino acids. CDR3 protein: CASSLRGQGLGQPQHF. CDR3 bases: TGTGCCAGCAGCTTAAGGGGACAGGGGTTAGGACAGCCCCAGCATTTT.

The chain is built from TRBV29-1 and TRBJ1-2, with TRBD1 matching over 9 bases. The germline V gene has CDR1 SQVTM and CDR2 ANQGSEA. The V and J ends lost 5 bases and 4 bases, in that order; junction bases with no gene match: 2. This CDR3 is built from 12 residues. CDR3 sequence: CSVKTGGYGYTF. The CDR3 DNA reads as TGCAGCGTTAAGACAGGGGGCTATGGCTACACCTTC.

The chain employs TRBV7-2 and TRBJ2-5; 12 positions match TRBD2. The CDR3 has 14 residues. Per germline, CDR1 SGHTA and CDR2 FQGNSA. J lost 5 bases, V lost 9 bases, and 7 bases had no gene match. CDR3 sequence: CASSPGTSGETQYF. The CDR3 nucleotides read TGTGCCAGTAGCCCCGGGACTAGCGGGGAGACCCAGTACTTC.

In nucleotides, the CDR3 is TGTGCCAGCAGCTTAGATTTCGCCCCCCCAGGGACCCAGTACTTC. Encoded protein: CASSLDFAPPGTQYF. The gene calls are TRBV11-2 and TRBJ2-5; D call uncertain. Per germline, CDR1 SGHAT and CDR2 FQNNGV. Trimming pared 0 bases from V and 7 bases from J, leaving 15 bases between. The CDR3 loop spans 15 amino acids.

CDR3 region: CASSPMMPGQNYGYTF. CDR3 DNA: TGTGCCAGCAGCCCAATGATGCCGGGACAGAACTATGGCTACACCTTC. The rearrangement joins TRBV7-9 to TRBJ1-2; 7 nucleotides align to TRBD1. This CDR3 spans 16 amino acids. V lost 5 bases and J lost 2; bases outside the gene matches: 11. Germline CDR1 is SEHNR and CDR2 is FQNEAQ (reference sequence). The whole variable domain, remainder taken from reference TRBV7-9 and TRBJ1-2, is DTGVSQNPRHKITKRGQNVTFRCDPISEHNRLYWYRQTLGQGPEFLTYFQNEAQLEKSRLLSDRFSAERPKGSFSTLEIQRTEQGDSAMYLCASSPMMPGQNYGYTFGSGTRLTVV.

This chain links TRBV30 with TRBJ1-5, with 10 bases lining up with TRBD1. V lost 3 bases and J lost 7; bases outside the gene matches: 9. CDR1 is GTSNPN, CDR2 SVGIG, per germline (reference sequence). The CDR3 extends over 15 amino acids. The CDR3 sequence is CAWRATGGAGQPQHF. The CDR3 DNA reads TGTGCCTGGAGGGCGACAGGGGGCGCAGGGCAGCCCCAGCATTTT. The full variable domain, rest sourced from reference TRBV30 and TRBJ1-5, is SQTIHQWPATLVQPVGSPLSLECTVEGTSNPNLYWYRQAAGRGLQLLFYSVGIGQISSEVPQNLSASRPQDRQFILSSKKLLLSDSGFYLCAWRATGGAGQPQHFGDGTRLSIL.

The chain couples TRBV7-9 to TRBJ2-2; tentative D call: TRBD1 (6 bases). This CDR3 region has 15 residues. Germline lookup yields CDR1 SEHNR and CDR2 FQNEAQ (reference sequence). Trimming removed 7 bases at V and 0 bases at J, with 12 bases between. This CDR3 is CASTPGTPNTGELFF. CDR3 DNA sequence: TGTGCCAGCACTCCCGGGACACCGAACACCGGGGAGCTGTTTTTT. Full variable domain (remainder filled in from reference TRBV7-9 and TRBJ2-2): DTGVSQNPRHKITKRGQNVTFRCDPISEHNRLYWYRQTLGQGPEFLTYFQNEAQLEKSRLLSDRFSAERPKGSFSTLEIQRTEQGDSAMYLCASTPGTPNTGELFFGEGSRLTVL.

Comments on this clone: The sample has other DNA sequences that encode this CDR3 too. The rearrangement links TRBV7-2 to TRBJ2-5, with 11 bases identical to TRBD1. This CDR3 spans 16 amino acids. Germline lookup yields CDR1 SGHTA and CDR2 FQGNSA. J was trimmed by 2 bases and V by 0 bases; bases with no gene match: 2. This CDR3 is CASSLAGTGGQETQYF. The CDR3 DNA is TGTGCCAGCAGCTTAGCCGGGACAGGGGGTCAAGAGACCCAGTACTTC.

The V gene is TRBV11-2, the J gene TRBJ1-2; 11 bases are a match to TRBD1. The length of the CDR3 is 15 residues. After removal of 1 base from V and 5 bases from J, the junction contained 3 bases not matched to a gene. Germline CDR1 and CDR2: SGHAT and FQNNGV. The CDR3: CASSLGGQGGYGYTF. In DNA, the CDR3 is TGTGCCAGCAGCTTAGGGGGACAGGGGGGATATGGCTACACCTTC.

This chain uses TRBV19 with TRBJ2-1; D is unclear. V lost 3 bases to trimming and J lost 6 bases, with 15 bases between them. The CDR3 contains 15 residues. Looked up from germline, CDR1 is LNHDA and CDR2 is SQIVND (reference sequence). This CDR3 reads CASSMGRSGSNEQFF. The CDR3 region has the DNA TGTGCCAGTAGTATGGGCAGGTCTGGTTCCAATGAGCAGTTCTTC. Variable domain in full (rest from reference TRBV19 and TRBJ2-1): DGGITQSPKYLFRKEGQNVTLSCEQNLNHDAMYWYRQDPGQGLRLIYYSQIVNDFQKGDIAEGYSVSREKKESFPLTVTSAQKNPTAFYLCASSMGRSGSNEQFFGPGTRLTVL.

This sequence joins TRBV29-1 and TRBJ2-1; D might be TRBD1 (5 bases). The CDR3 is 17 residues long. Looked up from germline, CDR1 is SQVTM and CDR2 is ANQGSEA. The V and J ends lost 0 bases and 3 bases respectively, with 18 bases between them. The CDR3 sequence is CSVEDRAGRNFYNEQFF. Here the CDR3 DNA reads TGCAGCGTTGAAGACCGGGCAGGGCGCAACTTCTACAATGAGCAGTTCTTC.

This clone has more than one count but fewer than ten. The chain is built from TRBV6-5 and TRBJ1-3; D is ambiguous. The germline V gene has CDR1 MNHEY and CDR2 SVGAGI. V dropped 6 bases and J dropped 0 bases, with 9 bases sitting between them. This CDR3 comprises 14 residues. CDR3 DNA: TGTGCCAGCAGCGCGGCCGGCTCTGGAAACACCATATATTTT. It translates to CASSAAGSGNTIYF.

The chain recombines TRBV12-3 or TRBV12-4 with TRBJ1-1; perhaps TRBD1 as D (5 bases). V dropped 6 bases and J dropped 1 base, with 9 bases sitting between them. The CDR3 totals 13 residues. The CDR3 loop is CASRVTENTEAFF. CDR3 nucleotides: TGTGCCAGCAGGGTGACAGAGAACACTGAAGCTTTCTTT.

This clone was counted a few times. The chain is built from TRBV6-1 and TRBJ2-2; D gene uncertain. Germline assignment: CDR1 MNHNS and CDR2 SASEGT. The CDR3 has 15 amino acids. V was trimmed by 2 bases and J by 4 bases, leaving 11 bases between them. The CDR3 reads CASSERSQLTGELFF. The CDR3, as DNA: TGTGCCAGCAGTGAAAGGAGCCAGCTCACCGGGGAGCTGTTTTTT.

This clone appeared once. The chain uses TRBV5-1 and TRBJ2-3, with D hard to call. The CDR3 extends over 12 amino acids. CDR1 SGHRS and CDR2 YFSETQ come from the germline V gene. V was pared by 1 base and J by 6 bases, with 6 bases between. The CDR3 coding sequence is TGCGCCAGCAGCTTGAGAGTGGATACGCAGTATTTT. Protein: CASSLRVDTQYF.

The chain employs TRBV12-3 or TRBV12-4 and TRBJ1-2; 7 nucleotides align to TRBD1. CDR3 length: 13 residues. V gave up 5 bases and J gave up 3 bases; unmatched junction bases: 3. The CDR3 protein is CASSPQGDYGYTF. The CDR3 nucleotides read TGTGCCAGCAGTCCCCAGGGGGACTATGGCTACACCTTC.